The following is a T cell receptor (beta chain) sequence with its context. Trimming cost V 5 bases and J 0 bases; bases outside gene matches: 4. CDR3 length: 14 amino acids. CDR1 and CDR2 from the germline V gene are MGHRA and YSYEKL. The record originates from a study of T cell clonotyping in hematopoietic cell transplantation. Here immunoSEQ multiplex PCR was the method, and the copy in TCRdb shows in-frame clones only, minus some. The sample holds tens of thousands of clones, 90% to 95% seen once. The rearrangement joins TRBV4-1 to TRBJ2-7, with 7 positions matching TRBD2. This TCR was recovered from a woman aged 45-59 years in good health. Some clones in this sample may be carry-over from other donors' samples. Sequencing input: peripheral blood mononuclear cells. CDR3 coding DNA: TGCGCCAGCAGCGTCCGGGACTACTCCTACGAGCAGTACTTC. This encodes CASSVRDYSYEQYF.